What follows is one T cell receptor beta chain and its context. The antigen is undetermined. Gene labels here are mouse ones. The read falls 4 residues short of the CDR3 end, and the missing part is taken from the germline J gene. CDR1 is MNHDT and CDR2 is YYDKIL in the germline V gene. CDR3 length: 14 amino acids. Trimming removed 4 bases at V and 1 base at J, with 10 bases between. TCR sequencing used cDNA made by reverse transcription of extracted RNA. Some clones are missing from TCRdb's copy, which holds only in-frame ones; the method was immunoSEQ multiplex PCR. The sample has 200,000 to 300,000 clones, none seen only once. Sorting of pooled cutaneous lymph node cells was based on CD4, CD8alpha, NKG2D, NKG2ACE and other markers. The source of the sample is a study of CD8+ T cells in alopecia areata. Across the study: The authors grafted skin from approximately 6-12-month-old C3H/HeJ donors with spontaneous alopecia onto approximately 6-11-week-old female C3H/HeJ mice.

Regarding the study as a whole: Sharing of TCRs across patients appeared less clear than in mice, possibly for HLA-related reasons.

The chain combines TRBV17 with TRBJ1-1; D perhaps matches TRBD1 (6 bases). This clonotype was sampled from a C3H/HeJ mouse with alopecia areata. For this mouse line, the MHC haplotype is H2-k. The sequenced sample was CD4+ T cells sorted from a lymph node. The sequenced CDR3 bases are TGTGCTAGCAGTATCAGGACAGTAAACACA. Residues: CASSIRTVNT. The CDR3 as a whole reads CASSIRTVNTEVFF.